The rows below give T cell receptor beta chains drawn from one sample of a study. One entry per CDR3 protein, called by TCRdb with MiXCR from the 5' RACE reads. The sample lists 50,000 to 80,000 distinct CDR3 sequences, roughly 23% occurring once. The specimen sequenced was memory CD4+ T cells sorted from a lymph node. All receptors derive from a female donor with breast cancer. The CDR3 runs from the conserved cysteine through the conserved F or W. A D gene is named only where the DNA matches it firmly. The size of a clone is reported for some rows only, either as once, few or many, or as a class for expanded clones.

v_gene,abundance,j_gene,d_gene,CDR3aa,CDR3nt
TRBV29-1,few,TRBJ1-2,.,CSVEVRGGLGYTF,TGCAGCGTTGAGGTTAGGGGTGGTCTGGGCTACACCTTC
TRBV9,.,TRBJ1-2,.,CASSVEDRSNYGYTF,TGTGCCAGCAGCGTAGAAGACAGATCTAACTATGGCTACACCTTC
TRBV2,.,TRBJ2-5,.,CASSEARGGARQETQYF,TGTGCCAGCAGTGAAGCGAGGGGGGGCGCGCGGCAAGAGACCCAGTACTTC
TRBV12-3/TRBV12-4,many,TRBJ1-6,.,CASSEQRGGGSPLHF,TGTGCCAGCAGTGAACAGAGGGGAGGAGGATCACCCCTCCACTTT
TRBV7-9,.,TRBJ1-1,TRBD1,CASSRQGYLNTEAFF,TGTGCCAGCAGCCGACAGGGCTACTTGAACACTGAAGCTTTCTTT
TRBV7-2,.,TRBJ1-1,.,CASSPIPRGQGRANTEAFF,TGTGCCAGCAGCCCGATACCGCGGGGGCAGGGCAGGGCGAACACTGAAGCTTTCTTT
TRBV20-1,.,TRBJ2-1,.,CSANIPGQYNEQFF,TGCAGTGCTAACATACCGGGCCAATACAATGAGCAGTTCTTC
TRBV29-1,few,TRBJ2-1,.,CSVLPARNEQFF,TGCAGCGTTCTTCCAGCTCGCAATGAGCAGTTCTTC
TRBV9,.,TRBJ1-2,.,CASTDMRGGYGYTF,TGTGCCAGCACCGACATGAGGGGTGGCTATGGCTACACCTTC
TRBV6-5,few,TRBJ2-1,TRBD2,CASSNRGGTNEQFF,TGTGCCAGCAGCAACCGCGGGGGAACCAATGAGCAGTTCTTC
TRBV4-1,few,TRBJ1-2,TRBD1,CASRPGQAASYGYTF,TGCGCCAGCAGACCCGGACAGGCCGCTAGCTATGGCTACACCTTC
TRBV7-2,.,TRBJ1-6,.,CASSQGSRGNSPLHF,TGTGCCAGCAGTCAAGGGAGTCGGGGGAATTCACCCCTCCACTTT
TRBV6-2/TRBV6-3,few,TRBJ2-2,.,CASREATGELFF,TGTGCCAGCAGGGAAGCCACCGGGGAGCTGTTTTTT
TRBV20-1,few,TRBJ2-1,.,CSARVSGGRNNEQFF,TGCAGTGCTAGAGTGTCCGGGGGGCGGAACAATGAGCAGTTCTTC
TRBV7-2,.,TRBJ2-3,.,CASSPVWNADTQYF,TGTGCCAGCAGCCCCGTTTGGAATGCAGATACGCAGTATTTT
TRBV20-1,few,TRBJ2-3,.,CSASKIRADTQYF,TGCAGTGCTTCAAAGATCAGGGCAGATACGCAGTATTTT
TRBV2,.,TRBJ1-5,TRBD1,CASSPMGQGSQPQHF,TGTGCCAGCAGCCCCATGGGACAGGGGAGCCAGCCCCAGCATTTT
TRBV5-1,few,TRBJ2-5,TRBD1,CASSPRGQETQYF,TGCGCCAGCAGCCCCAGGGGGCAAGAGACCCAGTACTTC
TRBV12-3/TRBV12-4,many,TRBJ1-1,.,CASSFSGVNTEAFF,TGTGCCAGCAGTTTCTCAGGGGTGAACACTGAAGCTTTCTTT
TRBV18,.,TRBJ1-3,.,CASSPPSGNTIYF,TGTGCCAGCTCACCCCCGTCTGGAAACACCATATATTTT
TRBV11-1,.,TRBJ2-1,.,CASRESYNEQFF,TGTGCCAGCAGGGAAAGTTACAATGAGCAGTTCTTC
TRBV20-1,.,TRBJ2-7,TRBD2,CSARDLGGSATYEQYF,TGCAGTGCTAGAGATCTTGGCGGGAGCGCTACCTACGAGCAGTACTTC
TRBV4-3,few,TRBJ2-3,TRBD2,CASSQEVERGKGNTQYF,TGCGCCAGCAGCCAAGAAGTTGAGCGGGGGAAAGGGAATACGCAGTATTTT
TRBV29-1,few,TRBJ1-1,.,CSVDGGTEAFF,TGCAGCGTTGATGGGGGCACTGAAGCTTTCTTT
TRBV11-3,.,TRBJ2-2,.,CASRSSLAWATGELFF,TGTGCCAGCAGATCCAGCTTAGCGTGGGCCACCGGGGAGCTGTTTTTT
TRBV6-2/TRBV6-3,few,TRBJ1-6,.,CASSYFGWRWNSPLHF,TGTGCCAGCAGTTACTTTGGATGGAGATGGAATTCACCCCTCCACTTT
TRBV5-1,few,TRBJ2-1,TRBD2,CASSSSGEIYNEQFF,TGCGCCAGCAGCTCCAGCGGGGAGATCTACAATGAGCAGTTCTTC
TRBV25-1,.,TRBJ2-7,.,CASSAPGTMSEQYF,TGTGCCAGCAGTGCACCCGGGACAATGAGCGAGCAGTACTTC
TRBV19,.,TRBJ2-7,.,CASRARGTTYEQYF,TGTGCCAGTAGGGCCAGGGGAACGACGTACGAGCAGTACTTC
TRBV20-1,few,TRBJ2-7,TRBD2,CSARGSSGRTDEQYF,TGCAGTGCTAGAGGATCTAGCGGGAGGACTGACGAGCAGTACTTC
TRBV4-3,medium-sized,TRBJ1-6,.,CASSQVTGNSPLHF,TGCGCCAGCAGCCAAGTTACGGGGAATTCACCCCTCCACTTT
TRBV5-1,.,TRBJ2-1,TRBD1,CASSLGGVYNEQFF,TGCGCCAGCAGCTTAGGGGGCGTCTACAATGAGCAGTTCTTC
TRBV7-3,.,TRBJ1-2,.,CASSFEGRDYGYTF,TGTGCCAGCAGCTTTGAAGGGAGAGACTATGGCTACACCTTC
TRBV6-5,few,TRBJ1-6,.,CASSTNPGSPLHF,TGTGCCAGCAGCACCAACCCAGGTTCACCCCTCCACTTT
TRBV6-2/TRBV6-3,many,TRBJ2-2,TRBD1,CASSPDRVVLFF,TGTGCCAGCAGTCCGGACAGGGTTGTGCTGTTTTTT
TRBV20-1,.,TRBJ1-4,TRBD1,CSATGQGATNEKLFF,TGCAGTGCTACGGGACAGGGGGCAACTAATGAAAAACTGTTTTTT
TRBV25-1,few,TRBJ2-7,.,CASSEDHYEQYF,TGTGCCAGCAGTGAAGATCATTACGAGCAGTACTTC
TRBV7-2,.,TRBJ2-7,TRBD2,CASSLRTSGRAAREQYF,TGTGCCAGCAGCCTTAGGACTAGCGGGAGGGCGGCGCGCGAGCAGTACTTC
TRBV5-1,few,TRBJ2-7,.,CASSLEYEQYF,TGCGCCAGCAGCTTGGAATACGAGCAGTACTTC
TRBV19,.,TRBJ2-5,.,CASSIRGETQYF,TGTGCCAGTAGTATCAGGGGAGAGACCCAGTACTTC
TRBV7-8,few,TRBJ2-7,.,CASSQQGGPYEQYF,TGTGCCAGCAGCCAACAGGGGGGGCCCTACGAGCAGTACTTC
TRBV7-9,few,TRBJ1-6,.,CASSSRDSSPLHF,TGTGCCAGCAGCTCCCGAGACTCTTCACCCCTCCACTTT
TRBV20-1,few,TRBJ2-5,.,CSAVQETQYF,TGCAGTGCCGTCCAAGAGACCCAGTACTTC
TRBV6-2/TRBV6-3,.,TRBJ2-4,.,CASSYSGNEISIQYF,TGTGCCAGCAGTTACTCGGGAAACGAAATATCCATTCAGTACTTC
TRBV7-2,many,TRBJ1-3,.,CASSEEGVNSGNTIYF,TGTGCCAGCAGCGAAGAAGGGGTTAACTCTGGAAACACCATATATTTT
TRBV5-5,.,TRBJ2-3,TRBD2,CASSRSLRESTDTQYF,TGTGCCAGCAGCAGGAGTTTGCGGGAGAGCACAGATACGCAGTATTTT
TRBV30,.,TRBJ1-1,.,CACSGVDTEAFF,TGTGCCTGTAGCGGGGTGGACACTGAAGCTTTCTTT
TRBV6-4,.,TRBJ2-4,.,CASGGTEIAKNFQYF,TGTGCCAGCGGGGGGACCGAAATAGCCAAAAACTTTCAGTACTTC
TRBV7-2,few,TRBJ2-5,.,CASRVSVQETQYF,TGTGCCAGCAGGGTCAGTGTCCAAGAGACCCAGTACTTC
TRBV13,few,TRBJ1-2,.,CASTGWGADYGYTF,TGTGCCAGCACCGGATGGGGGGCTGACTATGGCTACACCTTC
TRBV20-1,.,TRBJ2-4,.,CSARGAAVKNIQYF,TGCAGTGCTAGGGGGGCCGCGGTCAAAAACATTCAGTACTTC
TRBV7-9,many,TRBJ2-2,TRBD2,CASSLLSGGAFSGELFF,TGTGCCAGCAGCCTCCTGAGCGGGGGGGCGTTTTCCGGGGAGCTGTTTTTT
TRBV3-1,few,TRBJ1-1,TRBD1,CASSGWDSHTEAFF,TGTGCCAGCAGCGGATGGGACAGCCACACTGAAGCTTTCTTT
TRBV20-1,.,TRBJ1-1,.,CGARDLSRDNTEAFF,TGCGGTGCTAGAGATCTCTCGAGGGACAACACTGAAGCTTTCTTT